What follows describes a single T cell receptor (beta chain). Its target is not known. This entry belongs to a study of cytomegalovirus exposure and HLA in healthy donors. Study-wide context: HLA-typed donors contributed approximately 92 million unique TCRs, which were held in an early data release.

Study results and caveats: Listed as cytomegalovirus-associated were over 150 TCR beta chains.

Primers for the PCR totalled 60 Vbeta and 13 Jbeta. The assay was immunoSEQ multiplex PCR, and TCRdb's table has in-frame clones only and misses some. The repertoire holds about 150,000 clones, with roughly 80% as singletons. The CDR3 spans 16 residues. CDR1 and CDR2 (germline): LNHDA, SQIVND (reference sequence). The V segment lost 4 bases and the J segment 6 bases; nucleotides outside the gene matches: 10. The sequencing input was PBMCs. This clonotype was sampled from a boy aged 2 to 10 in good health and CMV-seronegative. The chain joins TRBV19 to TRBJ2-7; TRBD1 aligns across 12 bases. The CDR3 reads CASSTAWDRGLGEQYF. CDR3 DNA sequence: TGTGCCAGTAGTACTGCGTGGGACAGGGGGCTTGGCGAGCAGTACTTC.